The 32 T cell receptor beta chains below were found in one sample sequenced in a study of T cell responses to AZD1222 COVID-19 vaccine. Repertoires were generated with immunoSEQ multiplex PCR, while TCRdb's copy carries only in-frame clones and drops some. There are about 120,000 clones in the sample; 80% to 95% occur only once, and 4% to 4.5% lies in the top ten. Sample: peripheral blood, taken 28 days after the second dose of the MenACWY control vaccine. All receptors come from an adult who received the MenACWY meningococcal vaccine as a control.

The J gene is TRBJ2-4, the V gene TRBV7-9; perhaps TRBD1 as D (6 bases). V was pared by 2 bases and J by 6 bases, with 8 bases between. Germline values: CDR1 SEHNR, CDR2 FQNEAQ (reference sequence). The CDR3 is made up of 13 amino acids. Here the CDR3 DNA reads TGTGCCAGCAGCTTAACAGGGAGAAACATTCAGTACTTC. Its protein is CASSLTGRNIQYF.

V is TRBV10-3 and J is TRBJ2-7, with D possibly matching TRBD2 (5 bases). The CDR3 is made up of 15 amino acids. Germline V gives CDR1 ENHRY, CDR2 SYGVKD. Between the trimmed V and J ends, which lost 4 bases and 7 bases, there was a span of 20 bases. The CDR3 loop reads CAISASGDASTEQYV. The CDR3 nucleotides are TGTGCCATCAGTGCGAGCGGAGATGCCAGTACGGAGCAGTACGTC.

The genes are TRBV5-6 and TRBJ1-4; D unresolved. Trimming left V 4 bases short and J 8 bases short, with 12 bases between. Germline V CDR1 and CDR2: SGHDT, YYEEEE. The CDR3 consists of 13 residues. This chain's CDR3 is CASSGDLREKLFF. The CDR3 coding sequence is TGTGCCAGCAGCGGAGATCTCAGGGAAAAACTGTTTTTT.

The chain employs TRBV19 and TRBJ1-1; TRBD1 matches at 8 bases. CDR3 size: 15 residues. Germline V gene data show CDR1 as LNHDA and CDR2 as SQIVND (reference sequence). V lost 7 bases and J lost 3; bases outside the gene matches: 10. The CDR3: CASNHNSGGYTEAFF. CDR3 in DNA: TGTGCCAGTAATCACAATTCAGGGGGCTACACTGAAGCTTTCTTT.

The rearrangement links TRBV3-1 (or the pseudogene TRBV3-2) to TRBJ2-1, with D hard to call. The CDR3 consists of 13 residues. V was cut by 4 bases and J by 6 bases, with 10 bases left in between. The germline gives CDR1 LGHDT, CDR2 YNNKEL (reference sequence). The CDR3 sequence: CASSPQGSNEQFF. The CDR3 DNA reads as TGTGCCAGCAGCCCACAAGGATCCAATGAGCAGTTCTTC.

The CDR3 nucleotides are TGTGCCAGCAGCCAAGGGACTAGCGGGGGGGCGGCGTGGGAGACCCAGTACTTC. Protein sequence: CASSQGTSGGAAWETQYF. V and J are TRBV5-4 and TRBJ2-5; 16 positions agree with TRBD2. The CDR3 length is 18 residues. Germline CDR1 is SGHNT and CDR2 is YYREEE (reference sequence). Losses at the gene ends were 4 bases for V and 5 bases for J; bases not matched to a gene: 11.

V is TRBV21-1 and J is TRBJ2-6. TRBV21-1 constitutes a pseudogene. The CDR3 is 15 residues long. The CDR3 is CASSKGRSGANVLTF. The CDR3 nucleotides read TGTGCCAGCAGCAAAGGCCGCTCTGGGGCCAACGTCCTGACTTTC.

This clone was observed a single time. J is TRBJ1-3 and V is TRBV6-5; weak D call: TRBD1 (6 bases). V was trimmed by 2 bases and J by 0 bases, leaving 8 bases between them. CDR3 length equals 15 residues. The V gene's germline CDR1 is MNHEY and CDR2 SVGAGI. CDR3 residues: CASSYGQNSGNTIYF. The CDR3 DNA is TGTGCCAGCAGTTACGGACAGAACTCTGGAAACACCATATATTTT.

J is TRBJ2-5 and V is TRBV4-1; weak D call: TRBD1 (5 bases). The CDR3 has 13 residues. The ends were cut back, 4 bases at V and 2 bases at J, with 8 bases in the middle. Germline values: CDR1 MGHRA, CDR2 YSYEKL. The CDR3 DNA is TGCGCCAGCAGCCTTCAGGGTCAAGAGACCCAGTACTTC. It encodes CASSLQGQETQYF.

V and J are TRBV7-9 and TRBJ2-1; D uncertain. Trimming shortened V by 0 bases and J by 5 bases, and 8 bases separated the two germline ends. Germline V gene sequence: CDR1 SEHNR, CDR2 FQNEAQ (reference sequence). The CDR3 loop spans 14 amino acids. CDR3 in amino acids: CASSLALNNNEQFF. The CDR3 coding sequence is TGTGCCAGCAGCTTAGCGCTAAACAACAATGAGCAGTTCTTC.

V gene TRBV28 combines with J gene TRBJ2-1; TRBD2 is a possible D gene (5 bases). Per the germline V gene, CDR1 is MDHEN and CDR2 is SYDVKM. The CDR3 runs 14 residues. V was trimmed by 3 bases and J by 4 bases, leaving 10 bases between them. CDR3 residues: CASSFLPGYNEQFF. CDR3 DNA sequence: TGTGCCAGCAGTTTCCTACCGGGGTACAATGAGCAGTTCTTC.

This chain uses TRBV28 with TRBJ2-5, with 13 bases matching TRBD2. CDR1 and CDR2 from the germline V gene are MDHEN and SYDVKM. The CDR3 consists of 16 residues. With 5 bases clipped from V and 5 bases from J, the junction kept 8 bases outside the gene matches. The CDR3 DNA reads TGTGCCAGCAGTCCCGTGGGGACTAGCGGGATGGAGACCCAGTACTTC. It codes for CASSPVGTSGMETQYF.

The rearrangement links TRBV18 to TRBJ2-5; D not resolved. The CDR3 is made up of 14 amino acids. Germline CDR1 is KGHSH and CDR2 is LQKENI. V lost 0 bases to trimming and J lost 1 base, with 6 bases between them. The CDR3 coding sequence is TGTGCCAGCTCACCACCTAAAGGCCAAGAGACCCAGTACTTC. It is translated as CASSPPKGQETQYF. Together with reference TRBV18 and TRBJ2-5, the CDR3 gives the full variable domain: NAGVMQNPRHLVRRRGQEARLRCSPMKGHSHVYWYRQLPEEGLKFMVYLQKENIIDESGMPKERFSAEFPKEGPSILRIQQVVRGDSAAYFCASSPPKGQETQYFGPGTRLLVL.

This chain links TRBV7-2 with TRBJ2-1; D remains unclear. CDR3 size: 15 residues. V gave up 5 bases and J gave up 1 base, with 12 bases separating them. CDR1 is SGHTA and CDR2 is FQGNSA in the germline V gene. CDR3 residues: CASSPRWESYNEQFF. In nucleotides, the CDR3 is TGTGCCAGCAGCCCCCGTTGGGAATCCTACAATGAGCAGTTCTTC.

The chain recombines TRBV28 with TRBJ1-1, with 8 bases identical to TRBD1. The CDR3 loop spans 14 amino acids. V was clipped by 6 bases and J by 2 bases; unmatched bases: 5. CDR1 is MDHEN, CDR2 SYDVKM, per germline. As DNA, the CDR3 is TGTGCCAGCAGACAGACAGGGGCCAACACTGAAGCTTTCTTT. Amino acid sequence: CASRQTGANTEAFF.

The V call is TRBV7-9, the J call TRBJ2-1; D ambiguous. Germline loops: CDR1 SEHNR, CDR2 FQNEAQ (reference sequence). The CDR3 sequence is 16 residues long. Trimming removed 4 bases from V and 4 bases from J, with 17 bases in between. The CDR3 region has the DNA TGTGCCAGCAGCTCAACCAGTGACCCCCCTTACAATGAGCAGTTCTTC. It codes for CASSSTSDPPYNEQFF.

The chain uses TRBV4-2 and TRBJ1-3, with D unresolved. Trimming removed 0 bases from V and 3 bases from J, with 9 bases in between. Germline CDR1 and CDR2: LGHNA and YNFKEQ. The CDR3 length is 15 residues. The CDR3 nucleotides read TGTGCCAGCAGCCAAGACCGGTCAGGTGGAAACACCATATATTTT. The encoded protein is CASSQDRSGGNTIYF.

This chain uses TRBV6-5 with TRBJ1-3, with D possibly being TRBD1 (5 bases). Trimming pared 2 bases from V and 0 bases from J, leaving 8 bases between. The CDR3 length is 15 residues. Germline assignment: CDR1 MNHEY and CDR2 SVGAGI. The CDR3, as DNA: TGTGCCAGCAGTTACGGGACGGACTCTGGAAACACCATATATTTT. Translating gives CASSYGTDSGNTIYF.

This clone is a singleton in its sample. This sequence joins TRBV27 and TRBJ2-5; TRBD1 matches at 8 bases. Trimming cost V 3 bases and J 3 bases; bases outside gene matches: 0. The CDR3 consists of 13 residues. The V gene's germline CDR1 is MNHEY and CDR2 SMNVEV (reference sequence). CDR3 nucleotides: TGTGCCAGCAGTTTGGACAGGGAAGAGACCCAGTACTTC. Its translation is CASSLDREETQYF.

The V gene is TRBV15, the J gene TRBJ2-7; D possibly corresponds to TRBD1 (7 bases). V lost 5 bases and J 2 bases, leaving 16 bases between the germline ends. The CDR3 extends over 15 amino acids. Germline assignment: CDR1 LNHNV and CDR2 YYDKDF (reference sequence). In DNA, the CDR3 is TGTGCCACCAGCCCAGGAGGGGGCGGACCCTACGAGCAGTACTTC. Its translation: CATSPGGGGPYEQYF. Using reference TRBV15 and TRBJ2-7 for the parts outside the CDR3, the full variable domain is DAMVIQNPRYQVTQFGKPVTLSCSQTLNHNVMYWYQQKSSQAPKLLFHYYDKDFNNEADTPDNFQSRRPNTSFCFLDIRSPGLGDTAMYLCATSPGGGGPYEQYFGPGTRLTVT.

The chain recombines TRBV24-1 with TRBJ2-5, with 12 bases fitting TRBD1. The CDR3 has 17 amino acids. Germline CDR1 KGHDR, CDR2 SFDVKD. V trimming: 5 bases; J trimming: 7 bases; junction bases outside the gene matches: 13. CDR3 sequence reads: CATSAPGQGALRGTQYF. In DNA form, the CDR3 reads TGTGCCACCAGTGCACCGGGACAGGGGGCATTGCGGGGGACCCAGTACTTC.

The V gene is TRBV27, the J gene TRBJ2-3, with D unresolved. V lost 2 bases, J lost 4 bases, and 4 bases lay in between. CDR3 length equals 12 residues. The germline V gene has CDR1 MNHEY and CDR2 SMNVEV (reference sequence). CDR3 loop: CASSLDADTQYF. Here the CDR3 DNA reads TGTGCCAGCAGTTTAGATGCAGATACGCAGTATTTT.

V and J are TRBV11-3 and TRBJ1-1, with a possible D match to TRBD1 (6 bases). CDR1 and CDR2 from the germline V gene are SGHNT and YENEEA. The CDR3 extends over 13 amino acids. Trimming pared 2 bases from V and 4 bases from J, leaving 8 bases between. The CDR3 is CASSLQGSTEAFF. For the CDR3, the DNA is TGTGCCAGCAGCTTACAGGGGAGCACTGAAGCTTTCTTT.

V and J are TRBV12-5 and TRBJ2-2; TRBD2 aligns across 10 bases. Germline lookup yields CDR1 LGHNT and CDR2 FRNRAP. Trimming cost V 2 bases and J 7 bases; bases outside gene matches: 7. The CDR3 is 16 residues long. This CDR3 reads CASGLTLAGEVGELFF. CDR3 DNA: TGTGCTAGTGGTTTGACCCTAGCGGGAGAGGTCGGGGAGCTGTTTTTT.

This chain links TRBV28 with TRBJ2-6; a weak D match, TRBD1 (7 bases). Trimming took off 8 bases at V and 0 bases at J, with 11 bases between the two ends. CDR1 and CDR2 from the germline V gene are MDHEN and SYDVKM. This CDR3 region has 15 residues. The CDR3 reads CASGRGDSGANVLTF. The CDR3, as DNA: TGTGCCAGCGGCAGGGGGGACTCTGGGGCCAACGTCCTGACTTTC. Looking up the rest from reference TRBV28 and TRBJ2-6 gives the full variable domain: DVKVTQSSRYLVKRTGEKVFLECVQDMDHENMFWYRQDPGLGLRLIYFSYDVKMKEKGDIPEGYSVSREKKERFSLILESASTNQTSMYLCASGRGDSGANVLTFGAGSRLTVL.

The chain links TRBV19 to TRBJ1-2; 9 bases map to TRBD1. The V gene end was trimmed by 6 bases and the J gene end by 5 bases; junction bases not matched to a gene: 4. The CDR3 contains 13 residues. Germline values: CDR1 LNHDA, CDR2 SQIVND (reference sequence). The CDR3 bases are TGTGCCAGTAGCACTGGGACAGGGTATGGCTACACCTTC. It specifies CASSTGTGYGYTF.

CDR3 sequence reads: CASSLAHGSYGYTF. The CDR3 nucleotides read TGTGCCAGCAGCTTAGCGCATGGCAGCTATGGCTACACCTTC. The chain links TRBV7-9 to TRBJ1-2; D remains ambiguous. Germline loops: CDR1 SEHNR, CDR2 FQNEAQ (reference sequence). The CDR3 spans 14 residues. V lost 0 bases to trimming and J lost 4 bases, with 9 bases between them.

This chain links TRBV19 with TRBJ1-2; 9 bases fit TRBD1. This CDR3 is 14 amino acids long. The germline CDR1 and CDR2 sequences are LNHDA and SQIVND (reference sequence). V shed 4 bases, J shed 8 bases, and the junction held 8 bases outside the gene matches. The CDR3 protein is CASSTRDRVEGYTF. For the CDR3, the DNA is TGTGCCAGTAGTACCCGGGACAGGGTAGAGGGCTACACCTTC.

V usage is TRBV7-2 and J usage is TRBJ1-4, with TRBD1 matching 10 bases. The CDR3 consists of 16 residues. CDR1 is SGHTA, CDR2 FQGNSA, per germline. J gave up 4 bases and V 4 bases, and 6 bases lay outside the gene matches. CDR3 region: CASSWRQGASNEKLFF. The CDR3 DNA is TGTGCCAGCAGCTGGAGACAGGGGGCGAGTAATGAAAAACTGTTTTTT.

V gene TRBV2 combines with J gene TRBJ1-2, with D unresolved. CDR1 is SNHLY, CDR2 FYNNEI, per germline. With 4 bases removed from V and 5 bases from J, the gap between germline ends came to 17 bases. The CDR3 covers 15 residues. CDR3 in DNA: TGTGCCAGCAGTGTGGCAGTCGGGTTTTCATATGGCTACACCTTC. Its protein is CASSVAVGFSYGYTF.

The chain joins TRBV7-8 to TRBJ2-3, with 14 bases identical to TRBD2. Germline V lookup: CDR1 SGHVS, CDR2 FQNEAQ. V dropped 5 bases and J dropped 6; count of bases not matched to a gene: 4. The CDR3 contains 15 residues. This CDR3 is CASSQTSGRVDTQYF. The CDR3 DNA reads TGTGCCAGCAGCCAGACTAGCGGGAGGGTTGATACGCAGTATTTT.

The chain has TRBV15 and TRBJ2-2, with 8 nucleotides matching TRBD1. The germline V gene encodes CDR1 LNHNV and CDR2 YYDKDF (reference sequence). The CDR3 spans 18 residues. The V and J ends lost 0 bases and 2 bases, in that order; junction bases with no gene match: 8. CDR3 loop: CATSRDLAGQGNTGELFF. The CDR3 nucleotides are TGTGCCACCAGCAGAGATCTCGCTGGACAGGGTAACACCGGGGAGCTGTTTTTT.